This is a list of T cell receptor beta chains from one sample in a study of cytomegalovirus exposure and HLA in healthy donors. Method: immunoSEQ multiplex PCR; TCRdb's copy keeps in-frame clones and lacks some. This table holds 100,000 to 150,000 clones, around 73% found once. The sample was PBMCs. All receptors come from a female donor in good health and CMV-seronegative. Both conserved end residues are part of each CDR3. A D gene is named only where the DNA matches it firmly. Some rows have no size entry. The others give once, few or many, or a class for an expanded clone.

>.|TRBJ2-1|.|TRBV7-2
CASSLVRQDYNEQFF
TGTGCCAGCAGCTTAGTCAGACAGGATTACAATGAGCAGTTCTTC
>TRBD2|TRBJ2-7|.|TRBV7-2
CASSSPVGLARYEQYF
TGTGCCAGCAGCTCCCCTGTCGGACTAGCGAGGTACGAGCAGTACTTC
>TRBD2|TRBJ2-1|few|TRBV5-4
CASSFSGRAWNEQFF
TGTGCCAGCAGCTTTAGCGGGAGGGCCTGGAATGAGCAGTTCTTC
>.|TRBJ2-7|.|TRBV9
CASSVGDTLTSYEQYF
TGTGCCAGCAGCGTAGGGGACACCCTAACCTCCTACGAGCAGTACTTC
>.|TRBJ1-1|.|TRBV28
CASSSTQGTRWGTEAFF
TGTGCCAGCAGTTCCACACAGGGAACAAGATGGGGCACTGAAGCTTTCTTT
>TRBD2|TRBJ2-5|.|TRBV5-1
CASSGGLAGVGETQYF
TGCGCCAGCAGCGGAGGACTAGCGGGAGTAGGGGAGACCCAGTACTTC
>TRBD2|TRBJ2-1|few|TRBV14
CASSQRTSSRENEQFF
TGTGCCAGCAGCCAACGAACTTCTTCGCGGGAGAATGAGCAGTTCTTC
>TRBD1|TRBJ1-5|.|TRBV7-9
CSSSLAGTGDSGNQPQHF
TGTTCCAGCAGCTTAGCTGGGACAGGGGATTCAGGAAATCAGCCCCAGCATTTT
>.|TRBJ2-6|.|TRBV19
CASRGDFASGANVLTF
TGTGCCAGTAGGGGGGACTTTGCCTCTGGGGCCAACGTCCTGACTTTC
>.|TRBJ2-3|.|TRBV30
CAWSVNPDTQYF
TGTGCCTGGAGTGTCAATCCAGATACGCAGTATTTT
>.|TRBJ2-7|once|TRBV7-6
CASSSRTGGEQYF
TGTGCCAGCAGCTCCAGGACTGGGGGCGAGCAGTACTTC
>.|TRBJ2-7|.|TRBV6-5
CASSYSSDEQYF
TGTGCCAGCAGTTACTCGTCAGACGAGCAGTACTTC
>.|TRBJ1-1|medium-sized|TRBV5-1
CASSPGGADTEAFF
TGCGCCAGCAGCCCGGGGGGGGCGGACACTGAAGCTTTCTTT
>TRBD1|TRBJ2-7|.|TRBV10-3
CAISGLTGGDEQYF
TGTGCCATCAGTGGTCTGACAGGGGGTGACGAGCAGTACTTC
>.|TRBJ1-2|.|TRBV7-9
CASIHAGQANYGYTF
TGTGCCAGCATCCACGCGGGCCAGGCTAACTATGGCTACACCTTC
>.|TRBJ2-2|.|TRBV19
CASMPQDRRTGELFF
TGTGCCAGTATGCCCCAAGACAGGAGGACCGGGGAGCTGTTTTTT
>.|TRBJ1-1|.|TRBV2
CASAQGYTEAFF
TGTGCCAGCGCACAGGGATACACTGAAGCTTTCTTT
>.|TRBJ2-2|.|TRBV10-3
CAISELTLGGGELFF
TGTGCCATCAGTGAACTCACCCTGGGGGGAGGGGAGCTGTTTTTT
>TRBD2|TRBJ2-7|.|TRBV6-5
CASRYGLATAHEQYF
TGTGCCAGCAGGTATGGACTAGCTACTGCCCACGAGCAGTACTTC
>TRBD1|TRBJ1-2|.|TRBV4-3
CASSQDGTGANYGYTF
TGCGCCAGCAGCCAAGACGGGACAGGGGCTAACTATGGCTACACCTTC
>TRBD1|TRBJ2-7|.|TRBV27
CASSFTQGTSYEQYF
TGTGCCAGCAGTTTTACACAGGGGACCTCCTACGAGCAGTACTTC
>.|TRBJ2-1|.|TRBV4-1
CASSQDPAGGNEQFF
TGCGCCAGCAGCCAAGACCCGGCCGGAGGCAATGAGCAGTTCTTC
>.|TRBJ2-1|.|TRBV7-2
CASKPGYNEQFF
TGTGCCAGCAAACCAGGCTACAATGAGCAGTTCTTC
>.|TRBJ1-1|.|TRBV11-2
CASSFRTAATEAFF
TGTGCCAGCAGCTTTAGGACAGCAGCCACTGAAGCTTTCTTT
>.|TRBJ1-1|.|TRBV7-9
CASTRMGGTTEAFF
TGTGCCAGCACCCGTATGGGGGGAACCACTGAAGCTTTCTTT
>.|TRBJ2-3|.|TRBV25-1
CASRVTGVDTQYF
TGTGCCAGCAGAGTAACAGGTGTCGATACGCAGTATTTT
>.|TRBJ1-2|.|TRBV19
CASSTRSYGYTF
TGTGCCAGTAGTACCCGGTCCTATGGCTACACCTTC
>.|TRBJ2-2|.|TRBV23-1
CASTGWEAHTGELFF
TGCGCCAGCACGGGATGGGAGGCCCACACCGGGGAGCTGTTTTTT
>.|TRBJ1-5|few|TRBV19
CASSIGRQPQHF
TGTGCCAGTAGTATAGGGCGGCAGCCCCAGCATTTT
>TRBD2|TRBJ2-3|.|TRBV5-1
CASRLAALGGTDTQYF
TGCGCCAGCAGACTAGCGGCCCTAGGAGGCACAGATACGCAGTATTTT
>.|TRBJ1-1|.|TRBV6-4
CASSDGRNTEAFF
TGTGCCAGCAGTGACGGGCGGAACACTGAAGCTTTCTTT
>TRBD2|TRBJ2-1|.|TRBV11-2
CASSLAGDSYNEQFF
TGTGCCAGCAGCCTCGCGGGGGACTCCTACAATGAGCAGTTCTTC